Listed below are T cell receptor beta chains from one sample, sequenced in a study of patients and donors after allogeneic stem cell transplantation. TCRdb re-analysed the RT-PCR reads in MiXCR, keeping a single row per CDR3 protein. The table records more than 150,000 distinct CDR3 sequences, 35% to 50% of them present only once. Sequencing input: blood, either unsorted or a sorted T cell fraction (not recorded which). The receptors were gathered from a human donor who was either an allogeneic HSCT recipient or a stem cell or donor lymphocyte infusion donor (not recorded which). It is not recorded whose cells these are; they may come from a transplant donor. CDR3s include the opening cysteine and the closing phenylalanine or tryptophan. D genes are given only for firm matches. Only part of the rows carry a size: once, few, many, or a class if the clone is expanded.

abundance	d_gene	v_gene	j_gene	len	CDR3aa	CDR3nt
.	TRBD2	TRBV6-1	TRBJ2-3	16	CASNLGLAGGTDTQYF	TGTGCCAGCAATCTAGGACTAGCGGGAGGGACAGATACGCAGTATTTT
few	.	TRBV10-3	TRBJ1-1	14	CAISVQGMNTEAFF	TGTGCCATCAGTGTTCAGGGCATGAACACTGAAGCTTTCTTT
.	TRBD1	TRBV27	TRBJ1-6	14	CASRFHRGGSPLHF	TGTGCCAGCAGGTTTCACAGGGGCGGCTCACCCCTCCACTTT
few	TRBD1	TRBV29-1	TRBJ1-3	14	CSVVTGGSGNTIYF	TGCAGCGTGGTGACAGGGGGCTCTGGAAACACCATATATTTT
few	TRBD1	TRBV28	TRBJ1-2	16	CASSLPLDRRDYGYTF	TGTGCCAGCAGTTTACCCCTGGACAGGCGCGACTATGGCTACACCTTC
.	.	TRBV18	TRBJ2-7	12	CASSAAGSEQYF	TGTGCCAGCTCGGCCGCAGGAAGCGAGCAGTACTTC
.	.	TRBV6-2/TRBV6-3	TRBJ2-1	16	CASSYWLASSYNEQFF	TGTGCCAGCAGTTACTGGCTTGCCTCTTCCTACAATGAGCAGTTCTTC
few	TRBD2	TRBV3-1	TRBJ2-7	14	CASSDGTSVYEQYF	TGTGCCAGCAGCGACGGGACTAGCGTCTACGAGCAGTACTTC
.	.	TRBV10-3	TRBJ1-1	15	CAISEWQGWWTEAFF	TGTGCCATCAGTGAGTGGCAGGGATGGTGGACTGAAGCTTTCTTT
few	TRBD1	TRBV6-5	TRBJ1-1	14	CASSRQGPPREAFF	TGTGCCAGCAGCCGACAGGGGCCGCCCCGCGAAGCTTTCTTT
.	TRBD1	TRBV11-1	TRBJ1-1	14	CASSFRQGVTEAFF	TGTGCCAGCAGCTTTAGACAGGGCGTCACTGAAGCTTTCTTT
.	TRBD1	TRBV13	TRBJ2-5	14	CASSLGQFQETQYF	TGTGCCAGCAGCCTGGGACAGTTCCAAGAGACCCAGTACTTC
.	.	TRBV7-2	TRBJ1-1	13	CASSNKVNTEAFF	TGTGCCAGCAGTAACAAGGTTAACACTGAAGCTTTCTTT
.	TRBD2	TRBV4-3	TRBJ2-5	14	CASSPRTSTETQYF	TGCGCCAGCAGCCCCCGGACTAGTACGGAGACCCAGTACTTC
.	.	TRBV29-1	TRBJ1-1	13	CSVESSTRTEAFF	TGCAGCGTTGAGTCCTCGACGAGGACTGAAGCTTTCTTT
few	.	TRBV27	TRBJ1-1	13	CASSPSTPGGAFF	TGTGCCAGCAGTCCATCTACGCCTGGGGGGGCTTTCTTT
.	.	TRBV7-7	TRBJ2-3	15	CASSPGQTFTDTQYF	TGTGCTAGCAGCCCCGGACAGACCTTCACAGATACGCAGTATTTT
many	TRBD1	TRBV12-3/TRBV12-4	TRBJ1-2	13	CASSLDRGYGYTF	TGTGCCAGCAGCTTAGACAGGGGCTATGGCTACACCTTC
.	.	TRBV10-3	TRBJ2-3	19	CAISEDPPGAGRSRDTQYF	TGTGCCATCAGTGAGGATCCCCCCGGGGCGGGACGGTCCCGCGATACGCAGTATTTT
.	.	TRBV10-3	TRBJ2-2	14	CAISVDHTAGELFF	TGTGCCATCAGTGTCGACCATACGGCCGGGGAGCTGTTTTTT
.	.	TRBV4-3	TRBJ1-5	15	CASSQEAGPHQPQHF	TGCGCCAGCAGCCAAGAGGCAGGGCCGCATCAGCCCCAGCATTTT
few	TRBD1	TRBV29-1	TRBJ1-1	13	CSVMDRGLTEAFF	TGCAGCGTTATGGACAGGGGGCTCACTGAAGCTTTCTTT
.	TRBD2	TRBV27	TRBJ2-7	16	CASSLYGRREIFEQYF	TGTGCCAGCAGTTTATACGGCAGGCGGGAGATTTTCGAGCAGTACTTC
.	TRBD1	TRBV28	TRBJ2-5	15	CASSFFPRGQETQYF	TGTGCCAGCAGTTTTTTCCCCAGGGGGCAAGAGACCCAGTACTTC
.	.	TRBV7-3	TRBJ1-1	15	CASSPPNGANTEAFF	TGTGCCAGCAGCCCACCCAACGGAGCGAACACTGAAGCTTTCTTT
few	.	TRBV24-1	TRBJ2-2	16	CATSEGAGTNTGELFF	TGTGCCACCAGTGAGGGAGCGGGTACGAACACCGGGGAGCTGTTTTTT
.	TRBD2	TRBV7-9	TRBJ2-7	15	CASSLGLAGVYEQYF	TGTGCCAGCAGCTTAGGACTAGCGGGAGTCTACGAGCAGTACTTC
.	.	TRBV7-9	TRBJ1-1	11	CASSLQDPAFF	TGTGCCAGCAGCTTACAAGACCCAGCTTTCTTT
.	.	TRBV6-5	TRBJ2-7	15	CASSYGGGYSYEQYF	TGTGCCAGCAGTTACGGGGGGGGCTACTCCTACGAGCAGTACTTC
.	.	TRBV7-9	TRBJ1-1	15	CASSLSLGEDTEAFF	TGTGCCAGCAGCTTAAGTCTCGGGGAGGACACTGAAGCTTTCTTT
few	TRBD2	TRBV6-5	TRBJ2-1	14	CASRTSADSTWQFF	TGTGCCAGCAGAACTAGCGCCGACTCAACGTGGCAGTTCTTC
.	.	TRBV27	TRBJ1-2	17	CASSLSRAGYPLYAYTF	TGTGCCAGCAGTTTATCGAGGGCAGGGTATCCCCTCTATGCCTACACCTTC
once	.	TRBV7-9	TRBJ2-1	19	CASSLISYHRYATYNEQFF	TGTGCCAGCAGCTTAATTAGCTACCACAGGTACGCTACCTACAATGAGCAGTTCTTC
few	.	TRBV5-6	TRBJ2-2	13	CASTPGITGELFF	TGTGCCAGCACCCCCGGGATCACCGGGGAGCTGTTTTTT
.	TRBD1	TRBV27	TRBJ1-1	16	CASHRAKDRGLAEAFF	TGTGCCAGCCACCGGGCAAAAGACAGGGGGCTGGCTGAAGCTTTCTTT
.	.	TRBV28	TRBJ2-7	9	CASPVGQYF	TGTGCCAGCCCAGTAGGGCAGTACTTC
.	.	TRBV5-6	TRBJ2-1	12	CASSSGAGEQFF	TGTGCCAGCAGCTCTGGGGCGGGGGAGCAGTTCTTC
.	.	TRBV25-1	TRBJ1-3	15	CASRGEADTGNTIYF	TGTGCCAGCAGGGGGGAGGCAGACACTGGAAACACCATATATTTT
few	.	TRBV7-6	TRBJ2-7	16	CASRRKTGELYYEQYF	TGTGCCAGCAGACGGAAGACCGGGGAGCTTTACTACGAGCAGTACTTC
few	TRBD1	TRBV5-1	TRBJ1-2	15	CASSFGDRANYGYTF	TGCGCCAGCAGCTTCGGGGACAGGGCCAACTATGGCTACACCTTC
few	TRBD1	TRBV7-3	TRBJ2-1	14	CASSPQGQGNEQFF	TGTGCCAGCAGCCCCCAAGGACAGGGTAATGAGCAGTTCTTC
.	.	TRBV16	TRBJ1-3	16	CASSQSNAKSGNTIYF	TGTGCCAGCAGCCAATCTAATGCTAAGTCTGGAAACACCATATATTTT
few	.	TRBV27	TRBJ1-1	16	CASSFIQGAGNTEAFF	TGTGCCAGCAGTTTTATCCAAGGAGCGGGGAACACTGAAGCTTTCTTT
.	.	TRBV18	TRBJ1-1	15	CASSPETVGNTEAFF	TGTGCCAGCTCACCAGAGACAGTGGGGAACACTGAAGCTTTCTTT
once	.	TRBV27	TRBJ2-7	14	CASSFGRDHYEQYF	TGTGCCAGCAGTTTTGGCAGGGACCACTACGAGCAGTACTTC
.	.	TRBV6-6	TRBJ2-2	16	CASSYSHGANTGELFF	TGTGCCAGCAGTTACTCGCACGGAGCGAACACCGGGGAGCTGTTTTTT
.	.	TRBV4-3	TRBJ2-2	17	CASSQEGGGRVTGELFF	TGCGCCAGCAGCCAAGAAGGAGGAGGAAGAGTCACCGGGGAGCTGTTTTTT
.	.	TRBV7-9	TRBJ2-2	16	CASSLVTGTGIGELFF	TGTGCCAGCAGCTTAGTGACAGGCACCGGGATCGGGGAGCTGTTTTTT
.	TRBD1	TRBV12-3/TRBV12-4	TRBJ1-5	16	CASSLTTGGSNQPQHF	TGTGCCAGCAGTTTGACGACAGGGGGCAGCAATCAGCCCCAGCATTTT
.	TRBD1	TRBV7-2	TRBJ2-5	13	CASKWTGLETQYF	TGTGCCAGTAAATGGACAGGGTTGGAGACCCAGTACTTC
.	.	TRBV20-1	TRBJ2-7	14	CSAPMLAVGYEQYF	TGCAGTGCCCCTATGCTAGCCGTGGGATACGAGCAGTACTTC
.	.	TRBV4-3	TRBJ2-1	15	CASSQGDISYNEQFF	TGCGCCAGCAGCCAAGGGGACATTTCCTACAATGAGCAGTTCTTC
.	.	TRBV5-6	TRBJ2-1	16	CASSPPMSPTHNEQFF	TGTGCCAGCAGCCCCCCTATGTCCCCGACACACAATGAGCAGTTCTTC
.	.	TRBV12-3/TRBV12-4	TRBJ1-2	14	CASSPGTDNYGYTF	TGTGCCAGCAGCCCGGGGACGGATAACTATGGCTACACCTTC
.	.	TRBV4-3	TRBJ2-5	15	CASSQGRQHQETQYF	TGCGCCAGCAGCCAAGGGAGACAGCACCAAGAGACCCAGTACTTC